This T cell receptor (beta chain) was documented in a study of T cells in localized non-small cell lung cancer. General observations from the study: In uninvolved adjacent lung, T cell clonality reached its highest value, exceeding tumor.

Here immunoSEQ multiplex PCR was the method, and the copy in TCRdb shows in-frame clones only, minus some. The sample consists of 24,000 or so clones, around nine tenths of them appearing once. CDR1 is SGDLS and CDR2 is YYNGEE in the germline V gene. The junction had 9 bases not matched to a gene; V was cut back by 3 bases and J by 3 bases. This CDR3 region has 17 residues. Points on this clone: Its cognate antigen is unknown.

The source of this sequence is a female donor aged 60 or older with stage I lung adenocarcinoma. The chain couples TRBV9 to TRBJ2-2, with 9 bases matching TRBD2. The starting material was peripheral blood, obtained before any cancer treatment. The CDR3 loop is CASSAKLGTSYTGELFF. The CDR3 DNA reads as TGTGCCAGCAGCGCCAAATTAGGGACTAGCTACACCGGGGAGCTGTTTTTT.